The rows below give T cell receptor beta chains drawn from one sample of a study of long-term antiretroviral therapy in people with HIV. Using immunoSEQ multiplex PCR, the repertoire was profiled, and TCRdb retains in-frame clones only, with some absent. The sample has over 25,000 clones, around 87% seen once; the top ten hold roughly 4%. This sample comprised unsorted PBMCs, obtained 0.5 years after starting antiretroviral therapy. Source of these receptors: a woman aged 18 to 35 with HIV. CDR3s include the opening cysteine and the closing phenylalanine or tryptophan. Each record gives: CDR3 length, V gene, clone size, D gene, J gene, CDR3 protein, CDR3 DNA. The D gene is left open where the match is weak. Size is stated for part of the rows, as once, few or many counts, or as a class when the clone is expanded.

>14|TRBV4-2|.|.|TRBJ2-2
CASSPVTHTGELFF
TGTGCCAGCAGCCCAGTCACTCACACCGGGGAGCTGTTTTTT
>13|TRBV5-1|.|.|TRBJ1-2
CASSEERAYGYTF
TGCGCCAGCAGCGAGGAAAGGGCCTATGGCTACACCTTC
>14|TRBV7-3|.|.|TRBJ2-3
CASSRRGGPDTQYF
TGTGCCAGCAGCCGAAGGGGGGGCCCAGATACGCAGTATTTT
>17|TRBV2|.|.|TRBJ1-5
CASSQEDGEYSNQPQHF
TGTGCCAGCAGTCAAGAGGACGGTGAATATAGCAATCAGCCCCAGCATTTT
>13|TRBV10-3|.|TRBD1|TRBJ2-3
CAHRGGIPDTQYF
TGTGCCCACAGGGGTGGCATCCCAGATACGCAGTATTTT
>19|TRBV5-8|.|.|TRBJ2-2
CASSPPSPTSFVPTGELFF
TGTGCCAGCAGTCCACCCTCCCCAACTAGTTTCGTCCCTACCGGGGAGCTGTTTTTT
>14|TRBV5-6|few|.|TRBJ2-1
CASSSLDRREKKFF
TGTGCCAGCAGCTCCCTCGATCGTCGGGAAAAAAAGTTCTTC
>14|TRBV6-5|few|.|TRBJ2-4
CASRGGGAKNIQYF
TGTGCCAGCAGAGGGGGAGGAGCCAAAAACATTCAGTACTTC
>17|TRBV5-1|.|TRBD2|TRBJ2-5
CASKKGLAGSERETQYF
TGCGCCAGCAAAAAAGGGCTAGCGGGATCGGAGCGAGAGACCCAGTACTTC
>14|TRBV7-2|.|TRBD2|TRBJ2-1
CASSLGLETNEQFF
TGTGCCAGCAGCTTGGGACTAGAAACCAATGAGCAGTTCTTC